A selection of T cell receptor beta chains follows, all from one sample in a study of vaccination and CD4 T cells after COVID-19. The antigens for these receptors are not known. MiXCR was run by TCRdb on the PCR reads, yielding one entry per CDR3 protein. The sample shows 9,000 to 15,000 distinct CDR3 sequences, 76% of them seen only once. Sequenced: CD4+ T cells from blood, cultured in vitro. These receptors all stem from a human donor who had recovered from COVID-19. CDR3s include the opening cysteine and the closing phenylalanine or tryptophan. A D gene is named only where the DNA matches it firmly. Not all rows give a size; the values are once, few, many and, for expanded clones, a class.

cdr3_nt: TGTGCCAGCGCTAGCGGGAGGGGTAGCTCCTACGAGCAGTACTTC; cdr3_aa: CASASGRGSSYEQYF; v_call: TRBV19; d_call: TRBD2; clone_size: .; j_call: TRBJ2-7
cdr3_nt: TGTGCCAGCAGTTCCTGGGGGAGGACCCACGAGCAGTACTTC; cdr3_aa: CASSSWGRTHEQYF; v_call: TRBV28; d_call: .; clone_size: .; j_call: TRBJ2-7
cdr3_nt: TGTGCCAGCAGTTTGGGGGGCGCTCAGCCCCAGCATTTT; cdr3_aa: CASSLGGAQPQHF; v_call: TRBV27; d_call: .; clone_size: .; j_call: TRBJ1-5
cdr3_nt: TGCAGTGCACCCTCGGACGGGAACACTGAAGCTTTCTTT; cdr3_aa: CSAPSDGNTEAFF; v_call: TRBV20-1; d_call: .; clone_size: few; j_call: TRBJ1-1
cdr3_nt: TGTGCCACCAGGACAGGGCGGGCCGGGGAGCTGTTTTTT; cdr3_aa: CATRTGRAGELFF; v_call: TRBV15; d_call: TRBD1; clone_size: once; j_call: TRBJ2-2
cdr3_nt: TGTGCCAGCAGTGAATTCAGAGCGGGAGGGACCCAGTACTTC; cdr3_aa: CASSEFRAGGTQYF; v_call: TRBV25-1; d_call: TRBD2; clone_size: .; j_call: TRBJ2-5
cdr3_nt: TGCGCCAGCAGCTATGACAGCTACGAGCAGTACTTC; cdr3_aa: CASSYDSYEQYF; v_call: TRBV5-1; d_call: .; clone_size: .; j_call: TRBJ2-7
cdr3_nt: TGCGCCAGCAGGGCTAGCGGGAGGGATGAGCAGTTCTTC; cdr3_aa: CASRASGRDEQFF; v_call: TRBV10-2; d_call: TRBD2; clone_size: .; j_call: TRBJ2-1
cdr3_nt: TGTGCCAGCAGCCTCAGTGTAGCTAACTATGGCTACACCTTC; cdr3_aa: CASSLSVANYGYTF; v_call: TRBV9; d_call: .; clone_size: .; j_call: TRBJ1-2
cdr3_nt: TGCAGTGCTAGAAGTGGGAGCGCGAACACTGAAGCTTTCTTT; cdr3_aa: CSARSGSANTEAFF; v_call: TRBV20-1; d_call: .; clone_size: .; j_call: TRBJ1-1
cdr3_nt: TGTGCCAGCAGCTTTCGCCGTGACACTGAAGCTTTCTTT; cdr3_aa: CASSFRRDTEAFF; v_call: TRBV11-2; d_call: .; clone_size: .; j_call: TRBJ1-1
cdr3_nt: TGTGCCAGCAGTGGGATATTAATGGGCTACACCTTC; cdr3_aa: CASSGILMGYTF; v_call: TRBV6-1; d_call: .; clone_size: .; j_call: TRBJ1-2
cdr3_nt: TGTGCCAGCAGCCAAGATGCTAGTACGGTCGAGCAGTACTTC; cdr3_aa: CASSQDASTVEQYF; v_call: TRBV4-2; d_call: .; clone_size: .; j_call: TRBJ2-7
cdr3_nt: TGTGCCAGCAGCGATTGGACAGGGGCGAACTCTGGAAACACCATATATTTT; cdr3_aa: CASSDWTGANSGNTIYF; v_call: TRBV9; d_call: TRBD1; clone_size: .; j_call: TRBJ1-3
cdr3_nt: TGTGCCATCCGCCTAAACCTGGGACAGGGTAACGAGGGCGAGCAGTACTTC; cdr3_aa: CAIRLNLGQGNEGEQYF; v_call: TRBV10-3; d_call: TRBD1; clone_size: .; j_call: TRBJ2-7
cdr3_nt: TGTGCCAGCAGTCCGATAGCGGGAGGCGACAATGAGCAGTTCTTC; cdr3_aa: CASSPIAGGDNEQFF; v_call: TRBV6-2/TRBV6-3; d_call: TRBD2; clone_size: .; j_call: TRBJ2-1
cdr3_nt: TGCAGTGCTAGTTTTGCAATAGGGACAGGTTATCTTGAAGCTTTCTTT; cdr3_aa: CSASFAIGTGYLEAFF; v_call: TRBV20-1; d_call: TRBD1; clone_size: .; j_call: TRBJ1-1
cdr3_nt: TGTGCCCCCCAAGGAGGGGTGGGGTGGGAAAAACTGTTTTTT; cdr3_aa: CAPQGGVGWEKLFF; v_call: TRBV28; d_call: .; clone_size: .; j_call: TRBJ1-4
cdr3_nt: TGTGCCAGCAGGACACAGGGTGCGGGGATTGCTGCCGCTTTCTTT; cdr3_aa: CASRTQGAGIAAAFF; v_call: TRBV28; d_call: .; clone_size: .; j_call: TRBJ1-1
cdr3_nt: TGTGCCAGCAGTCAGGGGGAGACCCAGTACTTC; cdr3_aa: CASSQGETQYF; v_call: TRBV7-2; d_call: .; clone_size: few; j_call: TRBJ2-5
cdr3_nt: TGTGCCACAAGACGGGGGACCGAGCAGCCCCAGCATTTT; cdr3_aa: CATRRGTEQPQHF; v_call: TRBV28; d_call: .; clone_size: .; j_call: TRBJ1-5
cdr3_nt: TGTGCCAGCAGTCTACTCCCGGGCCAGAGTGCAGATACGCAGTATTTT; cdr3_aa: CASSLLPGQSADTQYF; v_call: TRBV27; d_call: .; clone_size: .; j_call: TRBJ2-3
cdr3_nt: TGTGCCAGCAGTGACAGGGTAGCGGGGTATCTCACCGGGGAGCTGTTTTTT; cdr3_aa: CASSDRVAGYLTGELFF; v_call: TRBV6-4; d_call: TRBD2; clone_size: .; j_call: TRBJ2-2
cdr3_nt: TGCAGTGCTGGGACCCGGGGCCATAATCAGCCCCAGCATTTT; cdr3_aa: CSAGTRGHNQPQHF; v_call: TRBV20-1; d_call: .; clone_size: .; j_call: TRBJ1-5
cdr3_nt: TGTGCCAGCTCAGAGGACGGCCGCAATCAGCCCCAGCATTTT; cdr3_aa: CASSEDGRNQPQHF; v_call: TRBV18; d_call: .; clone_size: .; j_call: TRBJ1-5
cdr3_nt: TGTGCCAGCAGTTTTTTCCTCCTCGGAATCCGGGAGGACCCCCGAGAGCAGTTCTTC; cdr3_aa: CASSFFLLGIREDPREQFF; v_call: TRBV12-3/TRBV12-4; d_call: TRBD2; clone_size: .; j_call: TRBJ2-1
cdr3_nt: TGTGCCAGCAGCATCTCTTCGAGGGCAGACCGAAACTCCTACGAGCAGTACTTC; cdr3_aa: CASSISSRADRNSYEQYF; v_call: TRBV7-9; d_call: .; clone_size: .; j_call: TRBJ2-7
cdr3_nt: TGTGCCAGTAGTGGAGCGGGGGGGGCGGATACGCAGTATTTT; cdr3_aa: CASSGAGGADTQYF; v_call: TRBV19; d_call: TRBD2; clone_size: .; j_call: TRBJ2-3
cdr3_nt: TGTGCCAGCAGCTTACTTTCTAGCGGGAGGACGCGGGGGGGCGAGCAGTACTTC; cdr3_aa: CASSLLSSGRTRGGEQYF; v_call: TRBV7-2; d_call: TRBD2; clone_size: .; j_call: TRBJ2-7
cdr3_nt: TGTGCCAGCAGTTATACCCAAATAAGCAGCACTGAAGCTTTCTTT; cdr3_aa: CASSYTQISSTEAFF; v_call: TRBV6-2/TRBV6-3; d_call: .; clone_size: .; j_call: TRBJ1-1
cdr3_nt: TGTGCCAGCAGACTGATCTCAGTCCCTGAAGCTTTCTTT; cdr3_aa: CASRLISVPEAFF; v_call: TRBV27; d_call: .; clone_size: .; j_call: TRBJ1-1
cdr3_nt: TGTGCCAGCAGTTCCCCTTCGACAGCAACCTACGAGCAGTACTTC; cdr3_aa: CASSSPSTATYEQYF; v_call: TRBV6-5; d_call: .; clone_size: .; j_call: TRBJ2-7
cdr3_nt: TGTGCCAGCAGTTTACGAGGGGGATTGGGCTACACCTTC; cdr3_aa: CASSLRGGLGYTF; v_call: TRBV28; d_call: .; clone_size: .; j_call: TRBJ1-2
cdr3_nt: TGTGCCAGCAGTGGGACCGGGGAGCTGTTTTTT; cdr3_aa: CASSGTGELFF; v_call: TRBV2; d_call: .; clone_size: .; j_call: TRBJ2-2
cdr3_nt: TGTGCCAGCAGCTTAGCGGCCGGACTACTGAGCTCCTACGAGCGGTACTTC; cdr3_aa: CASSLAAGLLSSYERYF; v_call: TRBV7-2; d_call: .; clone_size: .; j_call: TRBJ2-7
cdr3_nt: TGTGCCACCAGTGAAAATGAAAAACTGTTTTTT; cdr3_aa: CATSENEKLFF; v_call: TRBV24-1; d_call: .; clone_size: .; j_call: TRBJ1-4
cdr3_nt: TGTGCCACCAGCACCCCGGACAGAGTTAATTACGAGCAGTACTTC; cdr3_aa: CATSTPDRVNYEQYF; v_call: TRBV15; d_call: .; clone_size: .; j_call: TRBJ2-7
cdr3_nt: TGTGCCAGCAGCTTAGCACAGGGGGGGTTAGCTTTCTTT; cdr3_aa: CASSLAQGGLAFF; v_call: TRBV7-2; d_call: TRBD1; clone_size: .; j_call: TRBJ1-1
cdr3_nt: TGTGCCAGCAGCTTAGAGGTCGGACAGCCCCAGCATTTT; cdr3_aa: CASSLEVGQPQHF; v_call: TRBV7-9; d_call: .; clone_size: .; j_call: TRBJ1-5
cdr3_nt: TGTGCCAGCAGTGAATTGGACCTCTCGGGGGACACTGAAGCTTTCTTT; cdr3_aa: CASSELDLSGDTEAFF; v_call: TRBV25-1; d_call: .; clone_size: .; j_call: TRBJ1-1
cdr3_nt: TGCAGTGCCTACGCTGGGAGCGGGAGAACGGTCGAGCAGTACTTC; cdr3_aa: CSAYAGSGRTVEQYF; v_call: TRBV20-1; d_call: TRBD2; clone_size: .; j_call: TRBJ2-7
cdr3_nt: TGTGCCAGCGGGGGGGGGCAGGACACAGATACGCAGTATTTT; cdr3_aa: CASGGGQDTDTQYF; v_call: TRBV21-1; d_call: .; clone_size: .; j_call: TRBJ2-3
cdr3_nt: TGTGCCAGTAGTATCGGGACAGGGGTCGCCGAGCAGTACTTC; cdr3_aa: CASSIGTGVAEQYF; v_call: TRBV19; d_call: TRBD1; clone_size: .; j_call: TRBJ2-7
cdr3_nt: TGCAGTGCTAGTCAACTTACCGGCGGGCCCCAGCATTTT; cdr3_aa: CSASQLTGGPQHF; v_call: TRBV20-1; d_call: .; clone_size: .; j_call: TRBJ1-5
cdr3_nt: TGTGCCAGCCGCCGGGGGTCCCAAGAGACCCAGTACTTC; cdr3_aa: CASRRGSQETQYF; v_call: TRBV6-2/TRBV6-3; d_call: .; clone_size: .; j_call: TRBJ2-5
cdr3_nt: TGCAGTGCTAGATCAGGACGGATGCAAGAGACCCAGTACTTC; cdr3_aa: CSARSGRMQETQYF; v_call: TRBV20-1; d_call: .; clone_size: .; j_call: TRBJ2-5
cdr3_nt: TGTGCCACCAGCAGAGTTGCAGGGGGCGGATCACCCCTCCACTTT; cdr3_aa: CATSRVAGGGSPLHF; v_call: TRBV15; d_call: TRBD1; clone_size: .; j_call: TRBJ1-6
cdr3_nt: TGCAGTGCGCCTAACAGGGGGCCCAATCAGCCCCAGCATTTT; cdr3_aa: CSAPNRGPNQPQHF; v_call: TRBV20-1; d_call: TRBD1; clone_size: .; j_call: TRBJ1-5
cdr3_nt: TGTGCCAGTAGTAGCGGCAGGATTAACTATGGCTACACCTTC; cdr3_aa: CASSSGRINYGYTF; v_call: TRBV19; d_call: .; clone_size: .; j_call: TRBJ1-2
cdr3_nt: TGCAGTGCTAGGTGGCGTGGAAACACCATATATTTT; cdr3_aa: CSARWRGNTIYF; v_call: TRBV20-1; d_call: .; clone_size: .; j_call: TRBJ1-3
cdr3_nt: TGTGCCAGTAGTATAACAGAAGAACAGCCCCAGCATTTT; cdr3_aa: CASSITEEQPQHF; v_call: TRBV19; d_call: .; clone_size: .; j_call: TRBJ1-5
cdr3_nt: TGCGCCAGCAGCTTGCGGGGGGGCTCCTATAATTCACCCCTCCACTTT; cdr3_aa: CASSLRGGSYNSPLHF; v_call: TRBV5-1; d_call: .; clone_size: .; j_call: TRBJ1-6
cdr3_nt: TGTGCCAGCAGCGGACGAACAGGCCCCACTAACTATGGCTACACCTTC; cdr3_aa: CASSGRTGPTNYGYTF; v_call: TRBV7-8; d_call: .; clone_size: .; j_call: TRBJ1-2
cdr3_nt: TGTGCCACCAGCAGGACAGGGTTCCAGCCCCAGCATTTT; cdr3_aa: CATSRTGFQPQHF; v_call: TRBV15; d_call: TRBD1; clone_size: .; j_call: TRBJ1-5
cdr3_nt: TGTGCCAGCAGCTTAGACAGGGGGAAGTCACCCCTCCACTTT; cdr3_aa: CASSLDRGKSPLHF; v_call: TRBV7-8; d_call: TRBD1; clone_size: .; j_call: TRBJ1-6